This T cell receptor beta chain was obtained from a study of blood T cell repertoires in COVID-19. As for the study in general: The United States, Italy and Spain supplied acute and convalescent COVID-19 samples.

The germline V gene has CDR1 SGDLS and CDR2 YYNGEE. The CDR3 is made up of 16 amino acids. V lost 5 bases, J lost 5 bases, and 21 bases lay in between. In the original workflow: The assay estimated nucleated cells by amplifying reference gene primers. Libraries were prepared by immunoSEQ multiplex PCR; TCRdb keeps only in-frame clonotypes and omits some of them. V, J and clone size derive from that table, while D and trimming were established from the DNA sequence. The sample holds under 200,000 clones, around 82% seen once. In Cohort 3, a recovered donor had either two negative PCRs, clearance, or symptom resolution.

The TCR sequence derives from a man aged 60 to 75 who had recovered from COVID-19. The chain links TRBV9 to TRBJ2-3, with D maybe TRBD1 (7 bases). The sequencing input was PBMCs or T cells enriched from blood (not recorded which). For the CDR3, the DNA is TGTGCCAGCAGTCCCGACAGGGAGGTAGGAAGAGATACGCAGTATTTT. Amino acids: CASSPDREVGRDTQYF.